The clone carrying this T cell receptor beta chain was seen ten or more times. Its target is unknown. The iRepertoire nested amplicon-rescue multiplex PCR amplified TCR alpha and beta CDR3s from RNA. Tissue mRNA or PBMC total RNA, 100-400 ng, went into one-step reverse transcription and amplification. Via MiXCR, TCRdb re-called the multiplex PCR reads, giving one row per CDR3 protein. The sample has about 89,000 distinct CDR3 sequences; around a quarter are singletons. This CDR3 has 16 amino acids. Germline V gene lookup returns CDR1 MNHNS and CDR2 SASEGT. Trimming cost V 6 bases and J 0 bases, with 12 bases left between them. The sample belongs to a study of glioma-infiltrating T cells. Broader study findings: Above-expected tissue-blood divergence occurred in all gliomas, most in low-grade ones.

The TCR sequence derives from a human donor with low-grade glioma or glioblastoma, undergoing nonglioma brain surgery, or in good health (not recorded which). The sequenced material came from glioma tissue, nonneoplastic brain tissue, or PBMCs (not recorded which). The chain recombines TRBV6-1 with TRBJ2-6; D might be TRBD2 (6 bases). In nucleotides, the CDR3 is TGTGCCAGCAGAAGGACGACTAGCTCTGGGGCCAACGTCCTGACTTTC. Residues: CASRRTTSSGANVLTF.